The T cell receptor beta chain described here comes from a study of blood T cell repertoires in COVID-19. Study background: PBMCs, B-cell-depleted T cells, or T cells were the source of the cDNA or gDNA that made up the material.

Data came from immunoSEQ multiplex PCR; TCRdb stores just in-frame clones and leaves some out. The data show around 50,000 clones, with 70% to 85% seen just once and around 5.4% held by the top ten. This clone was picked up a small number of times. Germline CDR1 and CDR2: KGHSH and LQKENI. J was trimmed by 7 bases and V by 0 bases; bases with no gene match: 2. This CDR3 is built from 15 residues. Sequencing was done on a sample of PBMCs or T cells enriched from blood (not recorded which). The rearrangement joins TRBV18 to TRBJ1-6; 8 bases map to TRBD1. The source of this sequence is a woman between 45 and 60 years old with acute COVID-19. DNA for the CDR3: TGTGCCAGCTCACCACCCGCAGGGGGCAATTCACCCCTCCACTTT. This codes for CASSPPAGGNSPLHF.